This TCR beta chain emerged from a study of blood T cell repertoires in COVID-19. Seattle patients were enrolled during active infection and followed longitudinally. Profiled with immunoSEQ multiplex PCR; TCRdb holds only in-frame clones, not every one. This repertoire shows approximately 51,000 clones, 80% to 90% found once; its top ten account for less than 2.5%. CDR3 length: 14 amino acids. Germline V gene data show CDR1 as LNHDA and CDR2 as SQIVND (reference sequence). Trimming took off 0 bases at V and 5 bases at J, with 10 bases between the two ends. The chain couples TRBV19 to TRBJ1-1; D is possibly TRBD1 (6 bases). The sequence derives from a woman aged 80 or over with COVID-19, enrolled during active disease. The sequenced material came from peripheral blood. CDR3 sequence: CASSIEGTTTEAFF. The CDR3 nucleotides read TGTGCCAGTAGTATAGAGGGGACAACGACTGAAGCTTTCTTT.